Listed here are 32 T cell receptor beta chains from one sample, sequenced in a study of T-cell memory formation after mild COVID-19. TCRdb processed the 5' RACE reads anew with MiXCR; each CDR3 protein has one entry. The repertoire includes approximately 300,000 distinct CDR3 sequences, approximately 20% of them detected once, and roughly 21% sits in the top ten. The sample taken for sequencing was PBMCs or a T cell subset sorted from them (not recorded which). Receptors were obtained from a man between 18 and 29 years old who had mild COVID-19 (a few samples of this study predate the infection). Cell type and time point are not known.

This sequence joins TRBV2 and TRBJ1-5; 8 nucleotides line up with TRBD1. Germline V CDR1 and CDR2: SNHLY, FYNNEI. V shed 8 bases and J 0 bases; nucleotides not matched to a gene: 3. The CDR3 runs 14 residues. CDR3: CASYRGDSNQPQHF. DNA for the CDR3: TGTGCCAGCTACAGGGGGGATAGCAATCAGCCCCAGCATTTT.

This clonotype was counted between two and nine times. The chain has TRBV10-3 and TRBJ2-7; no clear D gene. Germline CDR1 is ENHRY and CDR2 is SYGVKD. V was pared by 8 bases and J by 0 bases, with 11 bases between. The CDR3 consists of 13 residues. CDR3 loop: CAIGGTSSYEQYF. CDR3 coding DNA: TGTGCCATCGGCGGCACGAGCTCCTACGAGCAGTACTTC.

The chain has TRBV7-9 and TRBJ1-5, with D perhaps TRBD1 (5 bases). This CDR3 is built from 12 residues. Germline CDR1 SEHNR, CDR2 FQNEAQ (reference sequence). The V gene lost 6 bases and the J gene lost 7 bases, with 10 bases spanning the gap. CDR3 amino acids: CASSSGTQPQHF. The CDR3 DNA reads as TGTGCCAGCAGTTCAGGGACCCAGCCCCAGCATTTT.

This clonotype has a handful of counts. V is TRBV24-1 and J is TRBJ2-3; D gene uncertain. The CDR3 has 14 residues. The germline V and J ends were trimmed by 7 bases and 4 bases, with 14 bases remaining between them. Germline V gene lookup returns CDR1 KGHDR and CDR2 SFDVKD. The CDR3: CATSPTYDADTQYF. The CDR3 DNA is TGTGCCACCAGCCCCACCTACGACGCAGATACGCAGTATTTT.

In its sample, this clonotype was seen a few times. The CDR3 nucleotides read TGCGCCAGCAGCTTGGAGACGAACACTGAAGCTTTCTTT. Translation: CASSLETNTEAFF. The rearrangement links TRBV5-1 to TRBJ1-1; D uncertain. This CDR3 has 13 residues. V gave up 0 bases and J gave up 1 base, with 4 bases separating them. The germline V gene encodes CDR1 SGHRS and CDR2 YFSETQ.

In its sample, this clonotype was seen a few times. This chain joins TRBV7-2 and TRBJ2-5, with 9 bases identical to TRBD1. The junction had 6 bases not matched to a gene; V was cut back by 4 bases and J by 3 bases. Looked up from germline, CDR1 is SGHTA and CDR2 is FQGNSA. The CDR3 sequence is 15 residues long. CDR3 amino acids: CASSSQGTGKETQYF. In DNA form, the CDR3 reads TGTGCCAGCAGCTCGCAGGGGACAGGGAAAGAGACCCAGTACTTC.

The gene calls are TRBV20-1 and TRBJ2-1; 8 nucleotides match TRBD2. Losses at the gene ends were 6 bases for V and 6 bases for J; bases not matched to a gene: 13. The CDR3 totals 15 residues. The germline CDR1 and CDR2 sequences are DFQATT and SNEGSKA (reference sequence). The CDR3, as DNA: TGCAGTGCAGTAAATTGGCGTAGCGGGGTCAATGAGCAGTTCTTC. Translating gives CSAVNWRSGVNEQFF.

This clonotype was recorded a few times. The chain uses TRBV29-1 and TRBJ2-2, with 12 bases matching TRBD1. The CDR3 contains 16 residues. With 1 base clipped from V and 6 bases from J, the junction kept 6 bases outside the gene matches. The germline CDR1 and CDR2 sequences are SQVTM and ANQGSEA. CDR3 residues: CSVEARDRGRPGELFF. In DNA form, the CDR3 reads TGCAGCGTTGAAGCTAGGGACAGGGGGCGCCCCGGGGAGCTGTTTTTT.

Only a few counts were recorded for this clonotype. V gene TRBV4-3 combines with J gene TRBJ1-4, with D possibly being TRBD1 (6 bases). The CDR3 consists of 21 residues. V lost 2 bases and J 0 bases, leaving 25 bases between the germline ends. Germline assignment: CDR1 LGHNA and CDR2 YSLEER. CDR3: CASSQLVMVAGASATNEKLFF. DNA of the CDR3: TGCGCCAGCAGCCAACTTGTGATGGTCGCAGGGGCGAGTGCAACTAATGAAAAACTGTTTTTT.

The chain recombines TRBV11-2 with TRBJ2-5, with D hard to call. Germline CDR1 and CDR2: SGHAT and FQNNGV. This CDR3 is 13 amino acids long. Trimming removed 4 bases at V and 1 base at J, with 7 bases between. This CDR3 reads CASSSPSQETQYF. In nucleotides, the CDR3 is TGTGCCAGCAGCTCTCCTTCCCAAGAGACCCAGTACTTC.

V and J are TRBV10-2 and TRBJ2-1; a possible D gene is TRBD1 (6 bases). V was trimmed by 8 bases and J by 4 bases, leaving 12 bases between them. CDR1 and CDR2 (germline): WSHSY, SAAADI. This CDR3 spans 13 amino acids. CDR3 bases: TGCGCCAGCGGACAGTCTACTTACAATGAGCAGTTCTTC. Translation: CASGQSTYNEQFF.

This CDR3 reads CASTPTGLNTEAFF. In DNA, the CDR3 is TGTGCCAGCACCCCAACGGGTCTGAACACTGAAGCTTTCTTT. This chain links TRBV25-1 with TRBJ1-1, with no clear D. CDR1 MGHDK and CDR2 SYGVNS come from the germline V gene. CDR3 length: 14 residues. Trimming removed 7 bases at V and 0 bases at J, with 12 bases between.

The chain links TRBV28 to TRBJ1-4; 7 nucleotides align to TRBD1. Germline V CDR1 and CDR2: MDHEN, SYDVKM. The CDR3 totals 16 residues. Unmatched junction bases numbered 7, after V lost 5 bases and J lost 1 base. The CDR3 sequence is CASSPPRQGTNEKLFF. CDR3 nucleotides: TGTGCCAGCAGTCCTCCCCGACAGGGAACTAATGAAAAACTGTTTTTT.

This clonotype was observed a few times. The V and J genes are TRBV7-7 and TRBJ2-5; 8 positions match TRBD1. The germline CDR1 and CDR2 sequences are SSHAT and FNYEAQ (reference sequence). V shed 6 bases, J shed 7 bases, and the junction held 7 bases outside the gene matches. This CDR3 contains 13 residues. The CDR3 region has the DNA TGTGCCAGCAGTGGACAGGGCCCCGGGACCCAGTACTTC. This encodes CASSGQGPGTQYF.

CDR3 amino acids: CASSRGLGGGRYTGELFF. The CDR3, as DNA: TGTGCCAGCAGCCGGGGACTGGGCGGGGGCCGATACACCGGGGAGCTGTTTTTT. The rearrangement links TRBV7-2 to TRBJ2-2; maybe TRBD2 (7 bases). The V end was cut by 5 bases, the J end by 3 bases, with 22 bases between. Germline V CDR1 and CDR2: SGHTA, FQGNSA. CDR3 size: 18 residues.

The rearrangement joins TRBV20-1 to TRBJ1-5; the D is unclear. Germline CDR1 and CDR2: DFQATT and SNEGSKA (reference sequence). V lost 5 bases and J 12 bases, leaving 11 bases between the germline ends. The CDR3 extends over 10 amino acids. The CDR3 DNA reads as TGCAGTGCTCACCCACGGGACCAGCATTTT. Residues: CSAHPRDQHF.

The chain couples TRBV25-1 to TRBJ2-1; perhaps TRBD2 as D (6 bases). The CDR3 consists of 13 residues. Germline assignment: CDR1 MGHDK and CDR2 SYGVNS. Trimming removed 8 bases at V and 5 bases at J, with 13 bases between. CDR3 residues: CASHAGKDNEQFF. The CDR3, as DNA: TGTGCCAGCCACGCGGGGAAGGACAATGAGCAGTTCTTC.

The V and J genes are TRBV7-2 and TRBJ2-7; TRBD1 agrees at 10 bases. J lost 6 bases, V lost 6 bases, and 11 bases had no gene match. The CDR3 sequence is 15 residues long. CDR1 and CDR2 from the germline V gene are SGHTA and FQGNSA. CDR3 loop: CASRPGTGVVSEQYF. The CDR3 nucleotides are TGTGCCAGCAGACCTGGGACAGGGGTAGTGAGCGAGCAGTACTTC. Complete variable domain (other parts from reference TRBV7-2 and TRBJ2-7): GAGVSQSPSNKVTEKGKDVELRCDPISGHTALYWYRQSLGQGLEFLIYFQGNSAPDKSGLPSDRFSAERTGGSVSTLTIQRTQQEDSAVYLCASRPGTGVVSEQYFGPGTRLTVT.

This clonotype was counted at least ten times. J is TRBJ1-1 and V is TRBV7-2; D unresolved. The ends were cut back, 5 bases at V and 3 bases at J, with 10 bases in the middle. The germline CDR1 and CDR2 sequences are SGHTA and FQGNSA. The CDR3 runs to 13 residues. CDR3 region: CASSQRLDTEAFF. CDR3 nucleotides: TGTGCCAGCAGCCAAAGATTAGACACTGAAGCTTTCTTT.

In this sample, this clonotype turned up a few times. V is TRBV5-5 and J is TRBJ2-6, with no clear D. CDR1 SGHKS and CDR2 YYEKEE come from the germline V gene (reference sequence). V was clipped by 0 bases and J by 0 bases, with 13 bases between them. The CDR3 is made up of 18 amino acids. In DNA, the CDR3 is TGTGCCAGCAGCTTGGGCCGTTTTGACATCTCTGGGGCCAACGTCCTGACTTTC. Translation: CASSLGRFDISGANVLTF.

Only a few counts were recorded for this clonotype. V is TRBV4-3 and J is TRBJ2-3; a possible D gene is TRBD2 (7 bases). This CDR3 is built from 14 residues. Germline assignment: CDR1 LGHNA and CDR2 YSLEER. V lost 1 base and J lost 6, with 11 bases in between. The chain's CDR3 is CASSQGGGPDTQYF. The CDR3 DNA sequence: TGCGCCAGCAGCCAAGGGGGGGGGCCGGATACGCAGTATTTT.

The rearrangement joins TRBV5-1 to TRBJ2-5, with no clear D. The V end was cut by 1 base, the J end by 4 bases, with 8 bases between. The germline CDR1 and CDR2 sequences are SGHRS and YFSETQ. This CDR3 has 13 residues. The CDR3 here is CASSLSVPETQYF. DNA of the CDR3: TGCGCCAGCAGCTTGTCGGTACCAGAGACCCAGTACTTC.

This clonotype has a handful of counts. The chain is built from TRBV7-2 and TRBJ2-3; D remains unclear. The germline V and J ends were trimmed by 2 bases and 10 bases, with 7 bases remaining between them. CDR1 and CDR2 from the germline V gene are SGHTA and FQGNSA. The CDR3 covers 11 residues. For the CDR3, the DNA is TGTGCCAGCAGCTTATCCCTGGCGCAGTATTTT. Translated, it gives CASSLSLAQYF.

This chain uses TRBV20-1 with TRBJ1-5, with TRBD1 matching 11 bases. The CDR3 is 15 amino acids. Germline trimming cut 4 bases from V and 5 bases from J; bases unmatched to any gene: 7. Germline lookup yields CDR1 DFQATT and CDR2 SNEGSKA (reference sequence). CDR3 in amino acids: CSANEGDRGYQPQHF. The DNA for the CDR3 is TGCAGTGCTAACGAAGGGGACAGGGGGTATCAGCCCCAGCATTTT.

This clonotype was counted ten times or more. The chain employs TRBV20-1 and TRBJ2-3, with D possibly matching TRBD2 (5 bases). Deletions cut 6 bases from V and 4 bases from J, with 14 bases between. This CDR3 is built from 13 residues. Germline V lookup: CDR1 DFQATT, CDR2 SNEGSKA (reference sequence). The CDR3 region has the DNA TGCAGTGCCCTGGTAGGGCGGGCAGATACGCAGTATTTT. Translated: CSALVGRADTQYF.

The rearrangement uses TRBV20-1 and TRBJ2-5; D is uncertain. The CDR3 loop spans 14 amino acids. Germline loops: CDR1 DFQATT, CDR2 SNEGSKA (reference sequence). The V and J ends lost 0 bases and 2 bases respectively, with 10 bases between them. CDR3 coding DNA: TGCAGTGCTAGAGATCCGACGGCTCAAGAGACCCAGTACTTC. This gives the protein CSARDPTAQETQYF.

The rearrangement uses TRBV2 and TRBJ1-5, with 11 bases aligning to TRBD1. This CDR3 has 15 amino acids. V lost 6 bases to trimming and J lost 6 bases; unmatched junction nucleotides: 7. Germline V CDR1 and CDR2: SNHLY, FYNNEI. The CDR3 DNA follows: TGTGCCAGCAGACGGACAGGGGGCCTAGGTCAGCCCCAGCATTTT. Its protein product is CASRRTGGLGQPQHF.

The V call is TRBV6-2 or TRBV6-3, the J call TRBJ2-4; D may be TRBD2 (5 bases). V lost 8 bases, J lost 8 bases, and 19 bases lay in between. The CDR3 totals 14 residues. Germline CDR1 reads MNHEY; CDR2 reads SVGEGT. Here the CDR3 reads CASQDSAGGDIQYF. The DNA for the CDR3 is TGTGCCAGCCAGGACTCAGCCGGTGGGGACATTCAGTACTTC.

This sequence joins TRBV7-6 and TRBJ1-5; TRBD1 agrees at 8 bases. The CDR3 is 18 amino acids. Germline CDR1 SGHVS, CDR2 FNYEAQ. The V gene end was trimmed by 4 bases and the J gene end by 7 bases; junction bases not matched to a gene: 18. CDR3 bases: TGTGCCAGCAGCTCCTCAGCAGGGGGCCTAGTACCCCAGCAGCCCCAGCATTTT. Translation gives CASSSSAGGLVPQQPQHF.

This chain connects TRBV7-2 to TRBJ2-1, with no clear D. Looked up from germline, CDR1 is SGHTA and CDR2 is FQGNSA. The CDR3 is made up of 12 amino acids. V dropped 5 bases and J dropped 7 bases, with 9 bases sitting between them. CDR3 bases: TGTGCCAGCAGCAGGGAAGTAAATGAGCAGTTCTTC. Translation: CASSREVNEQFF.

A few counts support this clonotype. V usage is TRBV5-1 and J usage is TRBJ2-5; TRBD2 matches at 12 bases. From germline, CDR1 is SGHRS and CDR2 YFSETQ. The V and J ends lost 4 bases and 1 base, in that order; junction bases with no gene match: 5. This CDR3 spans 16 amino acids. CDR3: CASSRGTSGSQETQYF. For the CDR3, the DNA is TGCGCCAGCAGCCGGGGGACTAGCGGGTCCCAAGAGACCCAGTACTTC.

J is TRBJ1-2 and V is TRBV7-2; D is unresolved. Trimming took 3 bases from V and 4 from J, leaving 15 bases between them. CDR1 and CDR2 (germline): SGHTA, FQGNSA. This CDR3 spans 15 amino acids. The CDR3 sequence: CASSLVRSSVYGYTF. The CDR3, as DNA: TGTGCCAGCAGCTTGGTCAGGTCTTCCGTCTATGGCTACACCTTC.